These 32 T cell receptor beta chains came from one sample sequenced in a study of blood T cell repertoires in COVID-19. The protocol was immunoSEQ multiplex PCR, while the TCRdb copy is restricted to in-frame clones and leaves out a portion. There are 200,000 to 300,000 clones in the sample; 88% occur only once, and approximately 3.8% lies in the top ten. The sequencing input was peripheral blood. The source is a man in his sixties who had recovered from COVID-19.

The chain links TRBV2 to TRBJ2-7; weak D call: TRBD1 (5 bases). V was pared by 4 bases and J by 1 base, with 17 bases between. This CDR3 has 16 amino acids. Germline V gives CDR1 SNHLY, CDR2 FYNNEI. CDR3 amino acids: CASSVEKSGRSYEQYF. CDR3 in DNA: TGTGCCAGCAGTGTGGAGAAGTCAGGGCGATCCTACGAGCAGTACTTC. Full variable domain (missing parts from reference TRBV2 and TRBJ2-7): EPEVTQTPSHQVTQMGQEVILRCVPISNHLYFYWYRQILGQKVEFLVSFYNNEISEKSEIFDDQFSVERPDGSNFTLKIRSTKLEDSAMYFCASSVEKSGRSYEQYFGPGTRLTVT.

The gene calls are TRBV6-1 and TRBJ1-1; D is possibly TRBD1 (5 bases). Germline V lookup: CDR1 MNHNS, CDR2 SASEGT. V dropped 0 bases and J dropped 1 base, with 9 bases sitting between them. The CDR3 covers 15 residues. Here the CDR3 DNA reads TGTGCCAGCAGTGAAGCAGCGACAGCGAACACTGAAGCTTTCTTT. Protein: CASSEAATANTEAFF.

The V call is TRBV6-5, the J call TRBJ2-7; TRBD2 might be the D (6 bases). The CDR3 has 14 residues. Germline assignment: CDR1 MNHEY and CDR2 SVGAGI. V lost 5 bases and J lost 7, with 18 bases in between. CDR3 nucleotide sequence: TGTGCCAGCAGTCCCCGGACTACACTACGGGAGCAGTACTTC. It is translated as CASSPRTTLREQYF.

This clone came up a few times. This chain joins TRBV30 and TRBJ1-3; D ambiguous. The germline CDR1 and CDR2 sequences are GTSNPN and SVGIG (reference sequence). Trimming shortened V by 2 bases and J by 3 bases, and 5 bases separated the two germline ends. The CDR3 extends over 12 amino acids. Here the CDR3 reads CAWSPGGNTIYF. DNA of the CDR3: TGTGCCTGGAGTCCGGGTGGAAACACCATATATTTT.

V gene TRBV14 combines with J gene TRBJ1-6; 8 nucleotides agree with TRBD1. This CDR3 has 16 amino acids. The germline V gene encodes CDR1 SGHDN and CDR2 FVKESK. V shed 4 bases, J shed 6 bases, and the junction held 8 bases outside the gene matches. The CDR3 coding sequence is TGTGCCAGCAGCCGCGGAGACAGGGGTTCTAATTCACCCCTCCACTTT. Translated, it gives CASSRGDRGSNSPLHF.

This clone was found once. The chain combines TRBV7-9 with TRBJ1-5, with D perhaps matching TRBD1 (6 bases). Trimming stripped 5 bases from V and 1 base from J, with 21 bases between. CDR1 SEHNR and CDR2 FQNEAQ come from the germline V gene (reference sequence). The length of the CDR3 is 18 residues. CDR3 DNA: TGTGCCAGCAGCCTTGTGACAGGCTGGATTGGGAGCAATCAGCCCCAGCATTTT. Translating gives CASSLVTGWIGSNQPQHF.

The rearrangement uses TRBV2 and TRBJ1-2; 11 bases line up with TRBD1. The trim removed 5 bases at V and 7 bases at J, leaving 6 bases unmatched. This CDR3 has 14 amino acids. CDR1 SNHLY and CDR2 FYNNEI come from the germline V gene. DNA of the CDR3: TGTGCCAGCAGTTCCGGACAGGGGGCGCGTGGCTACACCTTC. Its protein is CASSSGQGARGYTF.

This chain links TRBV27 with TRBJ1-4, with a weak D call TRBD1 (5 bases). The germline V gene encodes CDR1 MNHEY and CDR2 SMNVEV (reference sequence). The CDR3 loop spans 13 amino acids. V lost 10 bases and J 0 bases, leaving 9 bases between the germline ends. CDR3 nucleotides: TGTGCCACCTCCAGGGCAACTAATGAAAAACTGTTTTTT. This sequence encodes CATSRATNEKLFF.

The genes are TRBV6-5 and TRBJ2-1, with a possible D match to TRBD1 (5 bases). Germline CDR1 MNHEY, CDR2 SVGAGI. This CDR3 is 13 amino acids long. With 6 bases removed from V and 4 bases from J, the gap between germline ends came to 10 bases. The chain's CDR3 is CASSQTGYNEQFF. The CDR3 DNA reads TGTGCCAGCAGCCAAACAGGATACAATGAGCAGTTCTTC.

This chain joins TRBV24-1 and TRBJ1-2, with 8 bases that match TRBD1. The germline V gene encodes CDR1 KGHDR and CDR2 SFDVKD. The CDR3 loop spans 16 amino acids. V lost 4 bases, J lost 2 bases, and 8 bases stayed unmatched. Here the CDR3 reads CATSDPADRVNYGYTF. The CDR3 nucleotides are TGTGCCACCAGTGACCCCGCGGACAGGGTAAACTATGGCTACACCTTC.

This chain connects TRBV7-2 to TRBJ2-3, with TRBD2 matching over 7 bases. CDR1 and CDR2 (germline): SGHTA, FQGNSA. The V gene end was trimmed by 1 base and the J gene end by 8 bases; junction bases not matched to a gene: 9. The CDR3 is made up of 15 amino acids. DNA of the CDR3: TGTGCCAGCAGCTTAGGTTCTCTTGCTAGCGGTACGCAGTATTTT. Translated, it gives CASSLGSLASGTQYF.

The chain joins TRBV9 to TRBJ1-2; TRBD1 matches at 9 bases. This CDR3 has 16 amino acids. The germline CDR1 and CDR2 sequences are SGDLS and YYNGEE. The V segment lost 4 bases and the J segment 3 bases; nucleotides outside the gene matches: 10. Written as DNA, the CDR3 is TGTGCCAGCAGCCCAGGGACAGGGAGCCCATACTATGGCTACACCTTC. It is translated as CASSPGTGSPYYGYTF. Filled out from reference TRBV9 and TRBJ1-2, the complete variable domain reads DSGVTQTPKHLITATGQRVTLRCSPRSGDLSVYWYQQSLDQGLQFLIQYYNGEERAKGNILERFSAQQFPDLHSELNLSSLELGDSALYFCASSPGTGSPYYGYTFGSGTRLTVV.

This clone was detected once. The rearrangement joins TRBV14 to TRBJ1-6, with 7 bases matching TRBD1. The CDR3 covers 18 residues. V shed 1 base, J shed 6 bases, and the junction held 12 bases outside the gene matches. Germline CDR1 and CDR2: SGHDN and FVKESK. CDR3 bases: TGTGCCAGCAGCCAAGGGTTAAAGACAGGGCTTTTTAATTCACCCCTCCACTTT. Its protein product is CASSQGLKTGLFNSPLHF.

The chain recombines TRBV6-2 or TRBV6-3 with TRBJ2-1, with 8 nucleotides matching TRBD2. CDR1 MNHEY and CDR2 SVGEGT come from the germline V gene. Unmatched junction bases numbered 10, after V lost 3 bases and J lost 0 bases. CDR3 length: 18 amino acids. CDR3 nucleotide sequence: TGTGCCAGCAGTTATCTGTCTAGCGGGCTCGCCTCCTACAATGAGCAGTTCTTC. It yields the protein CASSYLSSGLASYNEQFF.

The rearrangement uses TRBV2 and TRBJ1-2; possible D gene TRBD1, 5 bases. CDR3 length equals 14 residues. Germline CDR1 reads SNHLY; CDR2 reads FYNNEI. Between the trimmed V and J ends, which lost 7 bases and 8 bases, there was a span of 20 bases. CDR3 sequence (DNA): TGTGCCAGCACTGCCGGGCCCGTCTCAGGGGGCTACACCTTC. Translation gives CASTAGPVSGGYTF.

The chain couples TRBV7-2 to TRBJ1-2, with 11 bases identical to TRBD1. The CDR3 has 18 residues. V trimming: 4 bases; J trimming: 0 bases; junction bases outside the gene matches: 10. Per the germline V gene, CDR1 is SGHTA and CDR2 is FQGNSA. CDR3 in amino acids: CASSSQPPGQGANYGYTF. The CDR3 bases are TGTGCCAGCAGCTCACAACCTCCGGGACAGGGGGCTAACTATGGCTACACCTTC.

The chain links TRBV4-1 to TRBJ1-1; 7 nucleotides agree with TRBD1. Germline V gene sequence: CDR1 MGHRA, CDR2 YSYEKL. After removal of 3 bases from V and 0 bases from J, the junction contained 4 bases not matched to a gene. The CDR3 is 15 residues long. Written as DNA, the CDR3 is TGCGCCAGCAGCCATGGAGGGGGCATGAACACTGAAGCTTTCTTT. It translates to CASSHGGGMNTEAFF.

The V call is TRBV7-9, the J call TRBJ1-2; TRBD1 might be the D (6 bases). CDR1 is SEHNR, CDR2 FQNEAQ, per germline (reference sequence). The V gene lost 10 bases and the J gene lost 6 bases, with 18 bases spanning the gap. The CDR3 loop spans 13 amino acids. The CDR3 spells CAISLIGTNGYTF. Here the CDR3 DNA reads TGTGCCATATCACTTATCGGGACAAATGGCTACACCTTC.

Written as DNA, the CDR3 is TGTGCCAGCAGCTTTCGAGCAAGTTATCAGCCCCAGCATTTT. The encoded protein is CASSFRASYQPQHF. The V call is TRBV7-2, the J call TRBJ1-5; no clear D. Trimming removed 3 bases at V and 5 bases at J, with 11 bases between. The CDR3 contains 14 residues. Germline-derived CDR1 and CDR2 are SGHTA and FQGNSA.

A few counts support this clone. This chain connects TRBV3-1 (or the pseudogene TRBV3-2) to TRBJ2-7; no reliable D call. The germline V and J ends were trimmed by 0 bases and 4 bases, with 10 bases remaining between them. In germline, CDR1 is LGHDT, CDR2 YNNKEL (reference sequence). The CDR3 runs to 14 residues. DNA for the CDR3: TGTGCCAGCAGCCAAGAAGCGCCGATATACGAGCAGTACTTC. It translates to CASSQEAPIYEQYF.

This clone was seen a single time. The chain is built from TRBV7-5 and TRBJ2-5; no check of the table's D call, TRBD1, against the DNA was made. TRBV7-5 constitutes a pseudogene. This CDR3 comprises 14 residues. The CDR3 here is CARTNRGRAETQYF. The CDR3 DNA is TGTGCCAGAACCAACAGGGGGCGGGCGGAGACCCAGTACTTC.

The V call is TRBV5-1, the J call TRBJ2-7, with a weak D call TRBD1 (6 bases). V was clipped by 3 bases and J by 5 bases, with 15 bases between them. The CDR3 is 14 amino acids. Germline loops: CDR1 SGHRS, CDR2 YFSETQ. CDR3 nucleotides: TGCGCCAGCAGCTACCGAACAGGGTTGGACGAGCAGTACTTC. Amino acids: CASSYRTGLDEQYF.

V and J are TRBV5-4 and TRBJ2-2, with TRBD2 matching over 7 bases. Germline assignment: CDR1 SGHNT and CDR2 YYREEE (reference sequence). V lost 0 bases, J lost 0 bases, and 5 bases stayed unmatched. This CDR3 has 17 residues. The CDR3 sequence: CASSLGVAGANTGELFF. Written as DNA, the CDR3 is TGTGCCAGCAGCTTGGGGGTGGCGGGGGCGAACACCGGGGAGCTGTTTTTT.

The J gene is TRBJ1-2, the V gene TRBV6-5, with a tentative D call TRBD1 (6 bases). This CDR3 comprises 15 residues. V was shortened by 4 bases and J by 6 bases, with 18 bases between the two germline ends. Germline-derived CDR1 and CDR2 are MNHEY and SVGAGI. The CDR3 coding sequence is TGTGCCAGCAGTTCTCCGGGACACCTAAGGGATGGCTACACCTTC. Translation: CASSSPGHLRDGYTF.

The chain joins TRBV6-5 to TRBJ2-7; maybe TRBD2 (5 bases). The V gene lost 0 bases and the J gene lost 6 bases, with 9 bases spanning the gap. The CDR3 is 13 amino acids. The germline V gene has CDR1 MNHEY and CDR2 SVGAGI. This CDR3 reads CASSYSEGFEQYF. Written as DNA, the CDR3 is TGTGCCAGCAGTTACTCAGAGGGATTCGAGCAGTACTTC.

The CDR3 protein is CASSLWTENTEAFF. Here the CDR3 DNA reads TGCGCCAGCAGCTTGTGGACTGAGAACACTGAAGCTTTCTTT. The V and J genes are TRBV5-1 and TRBJ1-1, with unresolved D. Germline CDR1 and CDR2: SGHRS and YFSETQ. The CDR3 totals 14 residues. The V and J ends lost 1 base and 1 base respectively, with 8 bases between them.

CDR3 protein: CASSLTGGRDSGANVLTF. CDR3 DNA sequence: TGTGCCAGCAGCCTGACGGGCGGACGGGACTCTGGGGCCAACGTCCTGACTTTC. V usage is TRBV11-2 and J usage is TRBJ2-6; D might be TRBD2 (5 bases). Trimming took off 5 bases at V and 0 bases at J, with 17 bases between the two ends. Germline lookup yields CDR1 SGHAT and CDR2 FQNNGV. CDR3 length: 18 amino acids.

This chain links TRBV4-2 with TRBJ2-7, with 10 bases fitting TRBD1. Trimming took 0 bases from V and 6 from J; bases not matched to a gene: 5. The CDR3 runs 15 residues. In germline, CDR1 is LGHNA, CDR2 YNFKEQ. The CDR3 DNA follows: TGTGCCAGCAGCCAAGATCAAAGGACAGGGGGCGAGCAGTACTTC. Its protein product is CASSQDQRTGGEQYF.

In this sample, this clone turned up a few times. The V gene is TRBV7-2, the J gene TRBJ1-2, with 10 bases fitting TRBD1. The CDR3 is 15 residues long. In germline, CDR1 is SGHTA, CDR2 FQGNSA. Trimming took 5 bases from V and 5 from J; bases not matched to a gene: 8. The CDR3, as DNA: TGTGCCAGCAGCACCAGACAGGGGGCGAGTTATGGCTACACCTTC. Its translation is CASSTRQGASYGYTF.

CDR3 nucleotide sequence: TGTGCCAGCAGCTTTGACGGCCGGGAGGGCAATCAGCCCCAGCATTTT. Translation gives CASSFDGREGNQPQHF. The chain carries TRBV7-9 and TRBJ1-5; no clear D gene. Germline lookup yields CDR1 SEHNR and CDR2 FQNEAQ (reference sequence). The CDR3 has 16 amino acids. V was clipped by 3 bases and J by 2 bases, with 14 bases between them. Complete variable domain (other parts from reference TRBV7-9 and TRBJ1-5): DTGVSQNPRHKITKRGQNVTFRCDPISEHNRLYWYRQTLGQGPEFLTYFQNEAQLEKSRLLSDRFSAERPKGSFSTLEIQRTEQGDSAMYLCASSFDGREGNQPQHFGDGTRLSIL.

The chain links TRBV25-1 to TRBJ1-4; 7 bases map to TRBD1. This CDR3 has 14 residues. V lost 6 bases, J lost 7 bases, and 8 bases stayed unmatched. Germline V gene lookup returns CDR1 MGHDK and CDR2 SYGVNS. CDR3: CASSPRDSSEKLFF. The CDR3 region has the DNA TGTGCCAGCAGCCCCCGGGACAGCAGTGAAAAACTGTTTTTT.

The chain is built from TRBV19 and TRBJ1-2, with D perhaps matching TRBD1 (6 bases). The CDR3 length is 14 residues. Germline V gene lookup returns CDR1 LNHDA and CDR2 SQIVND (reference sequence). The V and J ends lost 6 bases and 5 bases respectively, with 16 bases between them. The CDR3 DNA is TGTGCCAGTAGAACCGACAGGCACTTATATGGCTACACCTTC. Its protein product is CASRTDRHLYGYTF. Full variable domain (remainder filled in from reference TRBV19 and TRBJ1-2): DGGITQSPKYLFRKEGQNVTLSCEQNLNHDAMYWYRQDPGQGLRLIYYSQIVNDFQKGDIAEGYSVSREKKESFPLTVTSAQKNPTAFYLCASRTDRHLYGYTFGSGTRLTVV.